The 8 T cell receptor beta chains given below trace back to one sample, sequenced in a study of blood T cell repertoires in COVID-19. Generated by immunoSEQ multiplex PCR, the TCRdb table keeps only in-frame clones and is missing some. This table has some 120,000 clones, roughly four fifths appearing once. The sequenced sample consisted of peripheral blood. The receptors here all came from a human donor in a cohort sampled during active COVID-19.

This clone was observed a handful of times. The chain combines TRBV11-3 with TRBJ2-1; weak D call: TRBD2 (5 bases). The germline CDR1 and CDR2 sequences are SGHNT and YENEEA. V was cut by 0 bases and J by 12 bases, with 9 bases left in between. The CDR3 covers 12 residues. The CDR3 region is CASSLDRGGQFF. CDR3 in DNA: TGTGCCAGCAGCTTAGATCGGGGTGGGCAGTTCTTC.

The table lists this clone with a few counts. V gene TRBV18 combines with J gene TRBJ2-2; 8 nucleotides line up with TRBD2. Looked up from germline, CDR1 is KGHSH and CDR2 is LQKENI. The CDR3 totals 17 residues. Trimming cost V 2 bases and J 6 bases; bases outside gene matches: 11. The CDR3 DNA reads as TGTGCCAGCTCACCATTGGGGCTAGCGGGCTCCTCCGGGGAGCTGTTTTTT. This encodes CASSPLGLAGSSGELFF. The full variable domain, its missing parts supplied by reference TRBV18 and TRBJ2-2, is NAGVMQNPRHLVRRRGQEARLRCSPMKGHSHVYWYRQLPEEGLKFMVYLQKENIIDESGMPKERFSAEFPKEGPSILRIQQVVRGDSAAYFCASSPLGLAGSSGELFFGEGSRLTVL.

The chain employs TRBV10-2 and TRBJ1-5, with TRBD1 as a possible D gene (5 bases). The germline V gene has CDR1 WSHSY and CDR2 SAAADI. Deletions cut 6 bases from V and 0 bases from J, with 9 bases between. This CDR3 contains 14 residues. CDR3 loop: CASRGGNSNQPQHF. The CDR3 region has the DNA TGCGCCAGCAGGGGGGGAAATAGCAATCAGCCCCAGCATTTT.

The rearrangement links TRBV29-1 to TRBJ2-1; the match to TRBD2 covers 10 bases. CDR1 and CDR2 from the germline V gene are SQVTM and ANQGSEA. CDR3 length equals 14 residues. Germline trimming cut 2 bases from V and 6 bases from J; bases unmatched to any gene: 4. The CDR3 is CSVERASGGNEQFF. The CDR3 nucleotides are TGCAGCGTTGAACGGGCTAGCGGGGGCAATGAGCAGTTCTTC.

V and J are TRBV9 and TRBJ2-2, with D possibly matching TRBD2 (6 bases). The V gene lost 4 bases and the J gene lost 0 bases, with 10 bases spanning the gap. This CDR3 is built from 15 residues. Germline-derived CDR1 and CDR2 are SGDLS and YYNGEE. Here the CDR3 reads CASSLTGANTGELFF. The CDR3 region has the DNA TGTGCCAGCAGCCTTACGGGGGCGAACACCGGGGAGCTGTTTTTT.

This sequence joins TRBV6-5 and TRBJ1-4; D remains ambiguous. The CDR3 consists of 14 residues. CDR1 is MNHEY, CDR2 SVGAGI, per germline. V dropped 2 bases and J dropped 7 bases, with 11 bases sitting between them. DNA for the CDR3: TGTGCCAGCAGTTACGGTCAGGCGGGTGAAAAACTGTTTTTT. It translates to CASSYGQAGEKLFF.

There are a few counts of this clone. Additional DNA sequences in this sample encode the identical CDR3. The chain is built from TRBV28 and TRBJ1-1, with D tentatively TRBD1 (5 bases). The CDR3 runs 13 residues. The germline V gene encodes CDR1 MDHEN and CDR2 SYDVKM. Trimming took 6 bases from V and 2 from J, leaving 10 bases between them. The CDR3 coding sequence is TGTGCCAGCAGACCTCAGGGTAACACTGAAGCTTTCTTT. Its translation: CASRPQGNTEAFF.

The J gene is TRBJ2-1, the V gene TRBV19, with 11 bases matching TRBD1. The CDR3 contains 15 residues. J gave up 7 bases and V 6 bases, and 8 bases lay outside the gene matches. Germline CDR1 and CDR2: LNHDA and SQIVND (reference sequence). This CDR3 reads CASSPGDRGINEQFF. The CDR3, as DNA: TGTGCCAGTAGCCCAGGGGACAGGGGGATAAATGAGCAGTTCTTC.